This T cell receptor (beta chain) comes out of a study of technical replicates of blood from several donors (dated by TCRdb to 2017 to 2019). As regards this clone: Its antigen target is currently unknown. Base quality data are lacking; no much larger clone is found one base away.

The CDR3 spans 18 residues, from the cysteine through the phenylalanine. Just CDR3 DNA is preserved here, 54 bases in frame from base 1. V loses 1 base at its end and J loses 7 bases; junction bases beyond the gene matches: 14. Reading the germline V gene gives CDR1 SNHLY and CDR2 FYNNEI. To prepare the library, the immunoSEQ multiplex PCR assay was applied. Entries here come from immuneACCESS through TCRdb and include only in-frame sequences with V and J called. Some clones fail to appear in such tables; in the studies checked, an unresolved V gene covers under half of the shortfall, and the cause of the remainder is unknown. This sample has 56,000 or so clones in its table, and 80% to 95% of those were observed once. In total, the top ten clones hold less than 5.5% of the sample.

The sequence was obtained from a human donor in good health. Some clones in this sample may be carry-over from other donors' samples. The specimen sequenced was PBMCs. The chain employs TRBV2 and TRBJ2-1; 9 bases in between match TRBD2. The bases are TGTGCCAGCAGTGAAGGGGTAGCGGGGGCCCTTGCGTGGAATGAGCAGTTCTTC. The encoded protein is CASSEGVAGALAWNEQFF. With the portions outside the CDR3 filled from the reference TRBV2 and TRBJ2-1 genes, the complete variable region becomes EPEVTQTPSHQVTQMGQEVILRCVPISNHLYFYWYRQILGQKVEFLVSFYNNEISEKSEIFDDQFSVERPDGSNFTLKIRSTKLEDSAMYFCASSEGVAGALAWNEQFFGPGTRLTVL.